This entry features one TCR beta chain sequence. The antigen remains unidentified. The V gene end was trimmed by 4 bases and the J gene end by 3 bases; junction bases not matched to a gene: 17. The germline V gene encodes CDR1 MDHEN and CDR2 SYDVKM. The CDR3 has 20 residues. Data came from immunoSEQ multiplex PCR; TCRdb stores just in-frame clones and leaves some out. The data show fewer than 65,000 clones, 89% seen once. This specimen belongs to a study of graft-versus-host responses after intestinal transplantation. General study findings and limits: GvH clonotypes were identified within recipient marrow, with a subset emerging first in ileum or blood. Those patients showing graft-donor T cell macrochimerism displayed high graft-versus-host to host-versus-graft clonal ratios in allografts.

The receptor was derived from a human donor who was the organ donor for an intestinal transplant. The sequencing used unstimulated CD4+ T cells sorted from spleen or lymph node cells, collected before transplant. The J gene is TRBJ2-2, the V gene TRBV28; TRBD1 matches 10 bases. The CDR3 DNA is TGTGCCAGCAGTTCCCCAGGCCACCAACCGGGACAGGGGTACACCGGGGAGCTGTTTTTT. Translating it yields CASSSPGHQPGQGYTGELFF. The complete variable domain, with remaining parts taken from reference TRBV28 and TRBJ2-2, reads DVKVTQSSRYLVKRTGEKVFLECVQDMDHENMFWYRQDPGLGLRLIYFSYDVKMKEKGDIPEGYSVSREKKERFSLILESASTNQTSMYLCASSSPGHQPGQGYTGELFFGEGSRLTVL.